This T cell receptor beta chain appears in the sequencing data of a study of T cells in Graves' hyperthyroidism and ophthalmopathy. Clinical symptoms, serum thyroxine and TRAb, thyroid ultrasound and orbital computed tomography were used for the diagnoses. Using around 10 ml of fresh peripheral blood, PBMCs were prepared. A few counts support this clonotype. V dropped 4 bases and J dropped 6; count of bases not matched to a gene: 9. The CDR3 has 16 residues. Germline CDR1 and CDR2: SGHTS and YDEGEE. Amplified TCR beta CDR3 regions derived from RNA transcripts. In the first-round RT-PCR of the TCR CDR3, the HTBI primer set was used. TCRdb re-analysed the multiplex PCR reads in MiXCR, keeping a single row per CDR3 protein. The profile shows 600,000 or so distinct CDR3 sequences, about 14% of them singletons.

The receptor was derived from a woman in her 50s with Graves' ophthalmopathy. V usage is TRBV5-8 and J usage is TRBJ2-2; 10 nucleotides agree with TRBD2. The sample was blood. CDR3 region: CASSPQAGGLAGELFF. DNA for the CDR3: TGTGCCAGCAGCCCCCAAGCGGGAGGGTTGGCCGGGGAGCTGTTTTTT.